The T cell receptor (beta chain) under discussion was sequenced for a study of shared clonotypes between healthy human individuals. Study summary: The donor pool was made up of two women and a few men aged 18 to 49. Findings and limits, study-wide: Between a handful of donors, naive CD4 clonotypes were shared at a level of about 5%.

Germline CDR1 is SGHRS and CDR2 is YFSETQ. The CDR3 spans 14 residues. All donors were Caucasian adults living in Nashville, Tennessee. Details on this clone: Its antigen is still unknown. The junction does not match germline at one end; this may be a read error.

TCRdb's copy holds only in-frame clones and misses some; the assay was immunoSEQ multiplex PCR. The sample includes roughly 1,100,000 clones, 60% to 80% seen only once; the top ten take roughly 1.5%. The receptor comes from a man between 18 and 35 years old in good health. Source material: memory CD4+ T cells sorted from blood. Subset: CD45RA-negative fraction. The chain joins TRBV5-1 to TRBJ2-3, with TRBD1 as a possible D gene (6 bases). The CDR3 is CANSRHRDTDTQYF. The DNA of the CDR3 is TGCGCCAACAGCCGTCACAGGGACACAGATACGCAGTATTTT.